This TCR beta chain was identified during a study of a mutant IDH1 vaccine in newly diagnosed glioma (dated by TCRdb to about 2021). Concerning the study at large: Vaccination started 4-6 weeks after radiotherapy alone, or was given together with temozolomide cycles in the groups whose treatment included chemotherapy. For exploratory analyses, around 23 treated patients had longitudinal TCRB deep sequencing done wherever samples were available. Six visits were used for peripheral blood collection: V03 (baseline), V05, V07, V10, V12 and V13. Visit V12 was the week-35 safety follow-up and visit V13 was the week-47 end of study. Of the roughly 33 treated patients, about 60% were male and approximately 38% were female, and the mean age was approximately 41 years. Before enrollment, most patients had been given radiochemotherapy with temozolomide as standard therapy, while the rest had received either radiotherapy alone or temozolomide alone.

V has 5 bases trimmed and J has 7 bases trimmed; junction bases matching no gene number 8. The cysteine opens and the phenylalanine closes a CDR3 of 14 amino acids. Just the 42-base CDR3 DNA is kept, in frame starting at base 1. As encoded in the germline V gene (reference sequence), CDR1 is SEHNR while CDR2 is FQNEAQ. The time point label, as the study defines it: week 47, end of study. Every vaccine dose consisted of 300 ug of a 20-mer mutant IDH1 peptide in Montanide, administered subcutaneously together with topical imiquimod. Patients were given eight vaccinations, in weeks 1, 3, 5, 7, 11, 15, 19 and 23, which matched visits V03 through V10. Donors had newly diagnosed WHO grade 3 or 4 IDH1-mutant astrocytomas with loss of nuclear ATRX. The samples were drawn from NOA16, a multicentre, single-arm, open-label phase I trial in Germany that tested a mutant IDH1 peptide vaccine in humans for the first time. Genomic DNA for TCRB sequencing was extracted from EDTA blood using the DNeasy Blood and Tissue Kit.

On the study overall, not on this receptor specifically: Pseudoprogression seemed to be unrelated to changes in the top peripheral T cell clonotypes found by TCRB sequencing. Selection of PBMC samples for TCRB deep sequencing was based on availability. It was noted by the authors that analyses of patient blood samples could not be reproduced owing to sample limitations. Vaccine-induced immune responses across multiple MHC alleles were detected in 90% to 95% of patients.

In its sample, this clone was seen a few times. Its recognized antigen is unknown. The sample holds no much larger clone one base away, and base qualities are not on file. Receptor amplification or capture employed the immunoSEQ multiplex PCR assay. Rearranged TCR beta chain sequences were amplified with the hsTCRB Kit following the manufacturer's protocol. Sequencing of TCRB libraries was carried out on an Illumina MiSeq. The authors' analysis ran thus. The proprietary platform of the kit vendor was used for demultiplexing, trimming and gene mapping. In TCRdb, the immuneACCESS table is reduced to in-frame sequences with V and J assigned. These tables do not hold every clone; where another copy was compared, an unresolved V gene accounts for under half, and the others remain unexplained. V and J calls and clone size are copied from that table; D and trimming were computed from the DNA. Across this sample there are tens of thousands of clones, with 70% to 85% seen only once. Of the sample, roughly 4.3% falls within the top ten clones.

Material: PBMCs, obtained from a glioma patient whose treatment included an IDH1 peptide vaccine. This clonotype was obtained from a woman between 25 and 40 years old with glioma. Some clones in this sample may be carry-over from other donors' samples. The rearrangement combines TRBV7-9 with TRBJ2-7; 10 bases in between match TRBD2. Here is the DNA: TGTGCCAGCAGCCCCGGGACTAGCGCACGGGAGCAGTACTTC. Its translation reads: CASSPGTSAREQYF.